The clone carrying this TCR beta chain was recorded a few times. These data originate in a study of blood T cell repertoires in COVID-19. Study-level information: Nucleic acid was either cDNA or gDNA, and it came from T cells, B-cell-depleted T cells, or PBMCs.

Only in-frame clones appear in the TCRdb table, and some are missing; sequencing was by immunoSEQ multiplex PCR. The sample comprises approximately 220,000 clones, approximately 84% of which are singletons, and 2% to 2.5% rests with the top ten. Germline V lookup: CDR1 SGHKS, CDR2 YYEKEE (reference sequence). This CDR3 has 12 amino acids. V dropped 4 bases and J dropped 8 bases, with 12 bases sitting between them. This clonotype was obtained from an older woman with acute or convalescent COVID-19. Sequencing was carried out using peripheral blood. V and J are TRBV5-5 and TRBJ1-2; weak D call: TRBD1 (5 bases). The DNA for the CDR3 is TGTGCCAGCAGCGACCAGGGTTGGGGCTACACCTTC. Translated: CASSDQGWGYTF.